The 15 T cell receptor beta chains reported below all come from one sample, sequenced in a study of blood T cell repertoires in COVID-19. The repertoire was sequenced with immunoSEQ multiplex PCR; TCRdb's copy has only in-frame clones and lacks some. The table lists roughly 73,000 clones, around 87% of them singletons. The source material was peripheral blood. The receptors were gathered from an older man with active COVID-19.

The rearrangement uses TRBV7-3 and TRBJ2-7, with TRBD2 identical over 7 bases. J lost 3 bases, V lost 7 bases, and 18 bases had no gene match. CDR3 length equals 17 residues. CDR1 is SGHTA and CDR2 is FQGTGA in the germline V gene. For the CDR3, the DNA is TGTGCCAGCACCCCCCGGTGGGAGGGGCCGGCTGGCTACGAGCAGTACTTC. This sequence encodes CASTPRWEGPAGYEQYF.

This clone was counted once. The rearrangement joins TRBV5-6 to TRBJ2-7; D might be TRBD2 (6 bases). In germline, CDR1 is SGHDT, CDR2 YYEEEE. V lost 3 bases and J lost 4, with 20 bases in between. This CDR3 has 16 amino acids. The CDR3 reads CASSSWARDASYEQYF. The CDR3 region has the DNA TGTGCCAGCAGCTCCTGGGCGCGGGACGCGTCTTACGAGCAGTACTTC.

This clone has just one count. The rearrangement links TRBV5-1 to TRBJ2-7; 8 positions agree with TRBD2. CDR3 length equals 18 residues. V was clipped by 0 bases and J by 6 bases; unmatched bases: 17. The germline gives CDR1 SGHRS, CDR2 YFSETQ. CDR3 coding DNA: TGCGCCAGCAGCTTGGGGGTAGGGCCGGACGGGAGGGCCTCCGAGCAGTACTTC. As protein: CASSLGVGPDGRASEQYF.

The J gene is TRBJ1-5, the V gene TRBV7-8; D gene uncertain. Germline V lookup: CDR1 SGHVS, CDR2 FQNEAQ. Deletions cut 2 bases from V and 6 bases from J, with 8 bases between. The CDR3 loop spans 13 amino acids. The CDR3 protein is CASSLRSGQPQHF. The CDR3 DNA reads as TGTGCCAGCAGCTTACGGTCCGGTCAGCCCCAGCATTTT.

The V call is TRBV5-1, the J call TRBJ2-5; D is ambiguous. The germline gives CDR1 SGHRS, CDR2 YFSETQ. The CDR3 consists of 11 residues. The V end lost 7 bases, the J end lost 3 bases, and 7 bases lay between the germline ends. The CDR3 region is CASGREETQYF. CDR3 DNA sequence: TGCGCCAGCGGGCGCGAAGAGACCCAGTACTTC.

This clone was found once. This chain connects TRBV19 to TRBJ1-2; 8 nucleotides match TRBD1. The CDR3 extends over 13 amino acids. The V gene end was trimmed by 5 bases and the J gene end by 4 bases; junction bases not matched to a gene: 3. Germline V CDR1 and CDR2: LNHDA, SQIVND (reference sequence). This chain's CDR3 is CASSGTGTYGYTF. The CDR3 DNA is TGTGCCAGTAGTGGGACAGGCACCTATGGCTACACCTTC.

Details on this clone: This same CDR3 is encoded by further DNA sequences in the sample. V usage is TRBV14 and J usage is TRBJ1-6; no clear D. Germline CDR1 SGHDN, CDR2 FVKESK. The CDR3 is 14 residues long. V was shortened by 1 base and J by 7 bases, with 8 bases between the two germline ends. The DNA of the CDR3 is TGTGCCAGCAGCCAAGGTCGGGAAAATTCACCCCTCCACTTT. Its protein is CASSQGRENSPLHF. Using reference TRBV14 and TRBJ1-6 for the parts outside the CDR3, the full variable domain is EAGVTQFPSHSVIEKGQTVTLRCDPISGHDNLYWYRRVMGKEIKFLLHFVKESKQDESGMPNNRFLAERTGGTYSTLKVQPAELEDSGVYFCASSQGRENSPLHFGNGTRLTVT.

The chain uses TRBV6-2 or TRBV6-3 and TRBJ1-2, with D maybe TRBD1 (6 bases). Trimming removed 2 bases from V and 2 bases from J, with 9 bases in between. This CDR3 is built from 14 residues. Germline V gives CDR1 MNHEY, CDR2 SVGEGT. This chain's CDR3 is CASSYGQGNYGYTF. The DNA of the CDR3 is TGTGCCAGCAGTTACGGGCAGGGGAACTATGGCTACACCTTC.

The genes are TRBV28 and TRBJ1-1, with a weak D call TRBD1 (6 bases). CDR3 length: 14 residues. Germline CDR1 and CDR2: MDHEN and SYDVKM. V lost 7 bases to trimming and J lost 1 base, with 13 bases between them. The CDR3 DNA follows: TGTGCCAGCACCGCGACAGGAAGGAACACTGAAGCTTTCTTT. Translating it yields CASTATGRNTEAFF.

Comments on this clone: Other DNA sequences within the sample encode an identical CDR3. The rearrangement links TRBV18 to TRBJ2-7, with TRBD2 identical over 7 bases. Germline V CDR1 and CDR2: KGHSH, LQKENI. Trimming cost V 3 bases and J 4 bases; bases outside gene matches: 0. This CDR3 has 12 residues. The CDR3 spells CASSPGGYEQYF. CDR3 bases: TGTGCCAGCTCACCGGGGGGGTACGAGCAGTACTTC.

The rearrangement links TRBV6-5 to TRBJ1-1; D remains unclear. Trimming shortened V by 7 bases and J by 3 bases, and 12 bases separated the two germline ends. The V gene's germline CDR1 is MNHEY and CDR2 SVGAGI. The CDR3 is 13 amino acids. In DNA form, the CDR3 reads TGTGCCAGCAAGTCGATACGGGACACTGAAGCTTTCTTT. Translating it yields CASKSIRDTEAFF.

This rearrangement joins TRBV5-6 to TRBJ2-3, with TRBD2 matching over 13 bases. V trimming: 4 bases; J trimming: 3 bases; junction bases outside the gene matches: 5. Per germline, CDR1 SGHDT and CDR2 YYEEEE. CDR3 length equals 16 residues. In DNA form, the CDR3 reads TGTGCCAGCAGCCCCACGACTAGCGGGGGGACAGATACGCAGTATTTT. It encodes CASSPTTSGGTDTQYF.

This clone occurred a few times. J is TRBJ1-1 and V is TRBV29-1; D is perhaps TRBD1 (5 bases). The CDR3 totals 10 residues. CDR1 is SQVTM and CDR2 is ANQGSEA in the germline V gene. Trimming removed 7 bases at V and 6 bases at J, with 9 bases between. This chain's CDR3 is CSGSGAEAFF. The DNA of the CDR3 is TGCAGCGGCTCGGGGGCTGAAGCTTTCTTT.

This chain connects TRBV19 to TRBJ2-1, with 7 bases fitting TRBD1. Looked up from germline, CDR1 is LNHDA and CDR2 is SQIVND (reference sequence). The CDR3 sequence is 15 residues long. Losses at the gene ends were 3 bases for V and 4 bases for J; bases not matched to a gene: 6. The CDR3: CASSMAQGQYNEQFF. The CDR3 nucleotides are TGTGCCAGTAGTATGGCCCAGGGACAGTACAATGAGCAGTTCTTC.

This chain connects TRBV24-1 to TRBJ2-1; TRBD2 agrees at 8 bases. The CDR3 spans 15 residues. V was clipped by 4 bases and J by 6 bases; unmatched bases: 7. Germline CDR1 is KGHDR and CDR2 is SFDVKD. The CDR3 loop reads CATSDRGGRANEQFF. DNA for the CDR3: TGTGCCACCAGTGACCGCGGGGGGAGGGCCAATGAGCAGTTCTTC.